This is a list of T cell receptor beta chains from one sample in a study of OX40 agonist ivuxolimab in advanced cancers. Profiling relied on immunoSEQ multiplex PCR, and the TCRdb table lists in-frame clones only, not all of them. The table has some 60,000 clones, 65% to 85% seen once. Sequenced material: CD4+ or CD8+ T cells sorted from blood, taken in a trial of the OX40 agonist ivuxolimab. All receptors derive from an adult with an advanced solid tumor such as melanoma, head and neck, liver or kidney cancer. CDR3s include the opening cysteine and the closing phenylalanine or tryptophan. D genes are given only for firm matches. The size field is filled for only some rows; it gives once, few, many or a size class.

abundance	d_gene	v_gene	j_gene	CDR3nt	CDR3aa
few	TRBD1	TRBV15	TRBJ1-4	TGTGCCACCAGCAGAGCCCAGGGGACAGGATTGAAAAAACTGTTTTTT	CATSRAQGTGLKKLFF
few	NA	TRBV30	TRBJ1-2	TGTGCCTGGAGTGTGATCGGGCGAGGGGCCTACACCTTC	CAWSVIGRGAYTF
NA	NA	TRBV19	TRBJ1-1	TGTGCCAGTAGGCCCTCGGGGAACACTGAAGCTTTCTTT	CASRPSGNTEAFF
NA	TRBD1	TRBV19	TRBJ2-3	TGTGCCAGTAGTATTATTCGGACAGGGGGATGGACAGATACGCAGTATTTT	CASSIIRTGGWTDTQYF
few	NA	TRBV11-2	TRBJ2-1	TGTGCCAGCAGCGAATCCGGGACTCTGGGGCAGTTCTTC	CASSESGTLGQFF
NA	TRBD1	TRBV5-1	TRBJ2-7	TGCGCCAGCAGGGATAGTCAGGGGGACGAGCAGTACTTC	CASRDSQGDEQYF
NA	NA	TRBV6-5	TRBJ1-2	TGTGCCAGCACCAGGGGCTATGGCTACACCTTC	CASTRGYGYTF
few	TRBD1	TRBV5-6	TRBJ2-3	TGTGCCAGCAGCTCTAGGGGACAGGGGGCTACAGATACGCAGTATTTT	CASSSRGQGATDTQYF
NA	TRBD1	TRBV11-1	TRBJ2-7	TGTGCCAGCAGCGGACAGGGTGGAGAGCAGTACTTC	CASSGQGGEQYF
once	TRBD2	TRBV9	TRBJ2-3	TGTGCCAGCAGCGTAGATCTAGCGGGAGAGGCAGATACGCAGTATTTT	CASSVDLAGEADTQYF
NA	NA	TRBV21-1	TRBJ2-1	TGTGCCAGCAGCAAAGATGGGCGGACTAGCGGGATTTACAATGAGCAGTTCTTC	CASSKDGRTSGIYNEQFF
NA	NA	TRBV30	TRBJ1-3	TGTGCCTGGAGTCTTCAAACCTCTAGAAACACCATATATTTT	CAWSLQTSRNTIYF
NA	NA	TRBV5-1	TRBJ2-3	TGCGCCAGCAGCCGCCGGGCGGGATCGGCAGATACGCAGTATTTT	CASSRRAGSADTQYF
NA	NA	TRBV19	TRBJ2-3	TGTGCCAGTAGCCGCGGGGAGCGCGGGCGTACGCAGTATTTT	CASSRGERGRTQYF
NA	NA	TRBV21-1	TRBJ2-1	TGTGCCAGCAGCTCCCTCAATGAGCAGTTCTTC	CASSSLNEQFF
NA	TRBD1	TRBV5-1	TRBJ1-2	TGCGCCAGCAGCTTTCAGGGGGCTGATGACTATGGCTACACCTTC	CASSFQGADDYGYTF
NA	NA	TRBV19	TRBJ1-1	TGTGCCAGTAGTATAGACAGCAAACGAGTTGAAGCTTTCTTT	CASSIDSKRVEAFF
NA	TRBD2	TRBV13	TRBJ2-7	TGTGCCAGCAGCGTACGGCGGGGGGTGAACTACGAGCAGTACTTC	CASSVRRGVNYEQYF
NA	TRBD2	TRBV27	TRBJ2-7	TGTGCCAGCAGTTTTAGGAGCGGGAGGACCTACGAGCAGTACTTC	CASSFRSGRTYEQYF
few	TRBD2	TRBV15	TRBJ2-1	TGTGCCACCAGCAGAGATCTTGTGGGGAGGGTTGAGCAGTTCTTC	CATSRDLVGRVEQFF
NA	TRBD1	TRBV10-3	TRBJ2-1	TGTGCCATCAGTGCCCCACAGGGGGAATCCTACAATGAGCAGTTCTTC	CAISAPQGESYNEQFF
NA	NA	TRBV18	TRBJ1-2	TGTGCCAGCTCACCGACGAACAGGGACTATGGCTACACCTTC	CASSPTNRDYGYTF
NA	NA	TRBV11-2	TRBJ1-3	TGTGCCAGCAGCCCAACGACCGGAGGAAACACCATATATTTT	CASSPTTGGNTIYF
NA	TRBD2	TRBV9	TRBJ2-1	TGTGCCAGCAGCGTTAGGACTAGAATCTCCTACAATGAGCAGTTCTTC	CASSVRTRISYNEQFF
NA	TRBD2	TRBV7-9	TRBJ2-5	TGTGCCAGCAGCCCCCCGCGGGAGGCAACACAAGAGACCCAGTACTTC	CASSPPREATQETQYF
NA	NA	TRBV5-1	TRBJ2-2	TGCGCCAGCAGCTTGAGGGATACCGGGGAGCTGTTTTTT	CASSLRDTGELFF
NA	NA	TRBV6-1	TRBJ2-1	TGTGCCAGCACTCTCGTCAATGAGCAGTTCTTC	CASTLVNEQFF